What follows are 18 T cell receptor beta chains derived from one specimen sequenced in a study of post-analysis software for immune sequencing data. Study-level points and caveats: Five or six TRBV segments appeared more often in patients than in controls, and TRBV5-6, TRBV5-1 and TRBV20-1 were among these.

Antigens for these TCRs are unknown. Unique molecular identifiers were present in the TCR beta cDNA libraries. Using its own MiXCR run on the PCR reads, TCRdb lists one record per CDR3 protein. The repertoire holds about 380,000 distinct CDR3 sequences, with roughly 35% as singletons. Sequenced input: blood. All receptors derive from a girl aged 10-17 years with multiple sclerosis.

Comment on this clonotype: This CDR3 fails to terminate in the conserved phenylalanine or tryptophan, so it likely reflects a read error. The V gene is TRBV10-1, the J gene TRBJ2-7; the match to TRBD1 covers 7 bases. Trimming cost V 3 bases and J 2 bases; bases outside gene matches: 7. The CDR3 is made up of 15 amino acids. The germline gives CDR1 WNHNN, CDR2 SYGVQD (reference sequence). CDR3 coding DNA: TGCGCCAGCAGTGAAGGGGGAACAGGGGCCTACGAGCAGTACTTA. Translation: CASSEGGTGAYEQYL.

This clonotype was detected a few times. The V call is TRBV5-1, the J call TRBJ2-7; 10 bases fit TRBD1. Germline CDR1 and CDR2: SGHRS and YFSETQ. The junction had 8 bases not matched to a gene; V was cut back by 1 base and J by 4 bases. The CDR3 is 16 residues long. The CDR3 DNA sequence: TGCGCCAGCAGCTTGAGACAGGGGGCTTTAATTTACGAGCAGTACTTC. Protein sequence: CASSLRQGALIYEQYF.

The chain couples TRBV24-1 to TRBJ2-5; no clear D. The CDR3 loop spans 14 amino acids. CDR1 is KGHDR and CDR2 is SFDVKD in the germline V gene. Deletions cut 2 bases from V and 4 bases from J, with 10 bases between. The CDR3 sequence is CATSDYGSGETQYF. The DNA of the CDR3 is TGTGCCACCAGTGATTACGGGTCGGGAGAGACCCAGTACTTC.

This rearrangement joins TRBV20-1 to TRBJ2-7, with TRBD2 identical over 15 bases. The J call may be mistaken, given a closer DNA end match to TRBJ2-5. CDR1 is DFQATT, CDR2 SNEGSKA, per germline (reference sequence). The CDR3 is 18 amino acids. Here the CDR3 reads CSARDRGLAGGRAETQYF. CDR3 DNA sequence: TGCAGTGCTAGAGATAGGGGACTAGCGGGGGGTCGGGCAGAGACCCAGTACTTC.

This clonotype was detected a few times. This chain links TRBV6-5 with TRBJ1-4; D is possibly TRBD1 (5 bases). The CDR3 loop spans 12 amino acids. In germline, CDR1 is MNHEY, CDR2 SVGAGI. V was trimmed by 6 bases and J by 8 bases, leaving 10 bases between them. The chain's CDR3 is CASREGAEKLFF. CDR3 bases: TGTGCCAGCAGAGAAGGGGCGGAAAAACTGTTTTTT.

There are a few counts of this clonotype. This chain joins TRBV6-6 and TRBJ2-4; D unclear. Germline lookup yields CDR1 MNHNY and CDR2 SVGAGI (reference sequence). The CDR3 runs 15 residues. V was pared by 2 bases and J by 2 bases, with 10 bases between. CDR3 bases: TGTGCCAGCAGTTACATGGGTTTGTCCAAAAACATTCAGTACTTC. It codes for CASSYMGLSKNIQYF.

The gene calls are TRBV6-5 and TRBJ2-3; no clear D gene. The length of the CDR3 is 14 residues. V gave up 7 bases and J gave up 0 bases, with 11 bases separating them. CDR1 is MNHEY and CDR2 is SVGAGI in the germline V gene. The CDR3 nucleotides read TGTGCCAGCAAGCCCTCCCCTAGCACAGATACGCAGTATTTT. Amino acids: CASKPSPSTDTQYF.

Ten or more counts support this clonotype. This CDR3 reads CSVTTGQGNGEQFF. CDR3 in DNA: TGCAGCGTTACAACGGGACAGGGGAACGGTGAGCAGTTCTTC. This rearrangement joins TRBV29-1 to TRBJ2-1; the match to TRBD1 covers 10 bases. The CDR3 sequence is 14 residues long. Losses at the gene ends were 5 bases for V and 9 bases for J; bases not matched to a gene: 10. Germline CDR1 SQVTM, CDR2 ANQGSEA.

The gene calls are TRBV7-2 and TRBJ1-5; D is undetermined. The V gene's germline CDR1 is SGHTA and CDR2 FQGNSA. CDR3 size: 14 residues. Trimming cost V 5 bases and J 2 bases, with 10 bases left between them. The CDR3 nucleotides are TGTGCCAGCAGCGAGGCACCTGGCAATCAGCCCCAGCATTTT. Translation gives CASSEAPGNQPQHF.

The J gene is TRBJ2-5, the V gene TRBV7-2; the match to TRBD2 covers 8 bases. The V and J ends lost 3 bases and 1 base, in that order; junction bases with no gene match: 13. The germline gives CDR1 SGHTA, CDR2 FQGNSA. CDR3 length equals 18 residues. The CDR3 nucleotides read TGTGCCAGCAGCTTGGCGTCCAGCGGGGGCGGAACCCAAGAGACCCAGTACTTC. Its protein is CASSLASSGGGTQETQYF.

Turning to this clonotype: One junction end does not reproduce the germline sequence, and a read error may be involved. The chain employs TRBV10-2 and TRBJ2-1; no reliable D call. CDR3 length: 13 amino acids. CDR1 is WSHSY, CDR2 SAAADI, per germline. CDR3 bases: TGCGCCAGCATGACGACGCAATACAGTGAGCAGTTCTTC. Protein product: CASMTTQYSEQFF.

The rearrangement uses TRBV5-6 and TRBJ1-6, with 7 bases identical to TRBD1. The CDR3 covers 13 residues. Trimming took 4 bases from V and 9 from J; bases not matched to a gene: 4. CDR1 SGHDT and CDR2 YYEEEE come from the germline V gene. This CDR3 is CASSLNRGSPLHF. The CDR3 coding sequence is TGTGCCAGCAGCCTAAACAGGGGTTCACCCCTCCACTTT.

This clonotype appeared a few times. The chain couples TRBV7-6 to TRBJ2-3; 7 bases are shared with TRBD2. Germline V gives CDR1 SGHVS, CDR2 FNYEAQ. V trimming: 8 bases; J trimming: 0 bases; junction bases outside the gene matches: 5. The CDR3 totals 14 residues. The CDR3 DNA reads as TGTGCCAGCGGCTGGACTAGGAGCACAGATACGCAGTATTTT. Its translation is CASGWTRSTDTQYF. Based on the CDR3 plus reference TRBV7-6 and TRBJ2-3, the full variable domain is GAGVSQSPRYKVTKRGQDVALRCDPISGHVSLYWYRQALGQGPEFLTYFNYEAQQDKSGLPNDRFSAERPEGSISTLTIQRTEQRDSAMYRCASGWTRSTDTQYFGPGTRLTVL.

The V call is TRBV7-9, the J call TRBJ1-2; D call uncertain. This CDR3 is built from 15 residues. With 3 bases removed from V and 0 bases from J, the gap between germline ends came to 11 bases. Germline V gene sequence: CDR1 SEHNR, CDR2 FQNEAQ (reference sequence). The CDR3 is CASSFPSETNYGYTF. CDR3 DNA: TGTGCCAGCAGCTTTCCGAGCGAAACTAACTATGGCTACACCTTC.

A few counts support this clonotype. J is TRBJ2-3 and V is TRBV19; TRBD1 might be the D (6 bases). There are 14 residues in the CDR3. The germline V gene has CDR1 LNHDA and CDR2 SQIVND (reference sequence). Between the trimmed V and J ends, which lost 6 bases and 10 bases, there was a span of 20 bases. CDR3: CASSINQDSPSQYF. CDR3 DNA: TGTGCCAGTAGCATAAATCAGGACAGCCCCTCGCAGTATTTT.

CDR3 nucleotide sequence: TGCAGTGCTAGAGTGGCGGGGCCGCGGTACAATGAGCAGTTCTTC. This gives the protein CSARVAGPRYNEQFF. J is TRBJ2-1 and V is TRBV20-1, with a weak D call TRBD2 (6 bases). The CDR3 has 15 amino acids. From germline, CDR1 is DFQATT and CDR2 SNEGSKA (reference sequence). V lost 1 base, J lost 4 bases, and 14 bases lay in between.

Only a few counts were recorded for this clonotype. The chain uses TRBV20-1 and TRBJ2-7; D uncertain. The germline gives CDR1 DFQATT, CDR2 SNEGSKA (reference sequence). Trimming cost V 2 bases and J 5 bases, with 4 bases left between them. CDR3 length equals 10 residues. CDR3 residues: CSARSHEQYF. The CDR3 nucleotides read TGCAGTGCTAGAAGCCACGAGCAGTACTTC.

The chain is built from TRBV29-1 and TRBJ2-5, with unresolved D. Germline lookup yields CDR1 SQVTM and CDR2 ANQGSEA. The CDR3 extends over 12 amino acids. Trimming pared 5 bases from V and 0 bases from J, leaving 7 bases between. The CDR3 DNA reads TGCAGCGTTAGAAGGTACCAAGAGACCCAGTACTTC. Encoded protein: CSVRRYQETQYF.